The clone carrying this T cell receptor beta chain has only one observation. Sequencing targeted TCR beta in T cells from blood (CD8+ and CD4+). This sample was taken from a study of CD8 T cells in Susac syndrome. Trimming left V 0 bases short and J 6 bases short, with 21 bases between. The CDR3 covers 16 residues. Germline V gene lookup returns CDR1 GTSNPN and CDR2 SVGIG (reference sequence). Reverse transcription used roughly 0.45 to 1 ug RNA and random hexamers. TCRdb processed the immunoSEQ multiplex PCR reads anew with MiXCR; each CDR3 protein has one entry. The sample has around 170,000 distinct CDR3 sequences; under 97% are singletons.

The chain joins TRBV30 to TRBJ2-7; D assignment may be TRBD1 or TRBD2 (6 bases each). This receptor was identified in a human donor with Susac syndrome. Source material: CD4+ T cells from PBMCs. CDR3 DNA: TGTGCCTGGAGTGTACTAGCTGGCGTCAGGGGTTCCGAGCAGTACTTC. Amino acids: CAWSVLAGVRGSEQYF.